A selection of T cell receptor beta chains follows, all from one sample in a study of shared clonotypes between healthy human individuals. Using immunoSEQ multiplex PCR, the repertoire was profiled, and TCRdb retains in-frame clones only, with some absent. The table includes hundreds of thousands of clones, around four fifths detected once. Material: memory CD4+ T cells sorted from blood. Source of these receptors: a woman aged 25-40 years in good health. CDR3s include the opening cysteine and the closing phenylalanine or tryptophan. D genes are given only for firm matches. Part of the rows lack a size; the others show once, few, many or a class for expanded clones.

CDR3: CASSPFREQFLEQYF
DNA: TGTGCCAGCAGCCCCTTTCGGGAGCAATTCCTCGAGCAGTACTTC
D: -
size: -
V: TRBV6-5
J: TRBJ2-7

CDR3: CASSQGGANTGELFF
DNA: TGTGCCAGCTCACAAGGGGGAGCGAACACCGGGGAGCTGTTTTTT
D: -
size: -
V: TRBV18
J: TRBJ2-2

CDR3: CASSQARHYGYTF
DNA: TGTGCCAGCAGCCAAGCACGGCACTATGGCTACACCTTC
D: -
size: -
V: TRBV14
J: TRBJ1-2

CDR3: CASSFGGTGGTDTQYF
DNA: TGTGCCAGCAGCTTCGGGGGGACAGGGGGCACAGATACGCAGTATTTT
D: TRBD1
size: -
V: TRBV7-2
J: TRBJ2-3

CDR3: CASSSGPVNNEKLFF
DNA: TGCGCCAGCAGCTCGGGACCAGTGAATAATGAAAAACTGTTTTTT
D: -
size: -
V: TRBV5-1
J: TRBJ1-4

CDR3: CASSHHTQSGIQYF
DNA: TGTGCCAGCAGTCACCACACGCAGAGCGGCATTCAGTACTTC
D: -
size: -
V: TRBV6-6
J: TRBJ2-4

CDR3: CSTNSGSEQETQYF
DNA: TGCAGCACTAATTCGGGCAGCGAGCAAGAGACCCAGTACTTC
D: -
size: -
V: TRBV29-1
J: TRBJ2-5

CDR3: CASGLGYSNQPQHF
DNA: TGTGCCAGCGGGTTGGGTTATAGCAATCAGCCCCAGCATTTT
D: -
size: medium-sized
V: TRBV2
J: TRBJ1-5

CDR3: CASPGAWGETQYF
DNA: TGTGCCAGCCCGGGGGCCTGGGGAGAGACCCAGTACTTC
D: -
size: -
V: TRBV6-5
J: TRBJ2-5

CDR3: CASRGVDVVGANVLTF
DNA: TGTGCCAGCAGGGGTGTGGATGTGGTTGGGGCCAACGTCCTGACTTTC
D: -
size: -
V: TRBV27
J: TRBJ2-6

CDR3: CASSRGQGGDTEAFF
DNA: TGTGCCAGTAGTCGCGGACAGGGTGGGGACACTGAAGCTTTCTTT
D: TRBD1
size: -
V: TRBV19
J: TRBJ1-1

CDR3: CASSPPLVSSYNEQFF
DNA: TGTGCCAGCTCACCACCCCTGGTCAGCTCCTACAATGAGCAGTTCTTC
D: -
size: -
V: TRBV18
J: TRBJ2-1

CDR3: CASSRGLAGANTGELFF
DNA: TGTGCCAGCAGTAGAGGACTAGCGGGAGCGAACACCGGGGAGCTGTTTTTT
D: TRBD2
size: -
V: TRBV7-3
J: TRBJ2-2

CDR3: CASSLVGAVSYEQYF
DNA: TGTGCCAGCAGCTTAGTAGGGGCGGTCTCCTACGAGCAGTACTTC
D: -
size: -
V: TRBV7-9
J: TRBJ2-7

CDR3: CASRTGGKVEQFF
DNA: TGTGCCAGCCGGACAGGGGGTAAGGTTGAGCAGTTCTTC
D: TRBD1
size: few
V: TRBV6-5
J: TRBJ2-1

CDR3: CASSGTGKPTYEQYF
DNA: TGTGCCAGCAGTGGGACAGGCAAACCCACCTACGAGCAGTACTTC
D: TRBD1
size: -
V: TRBV28
J: TRBJ2-7

CDR3: CASSLQSTGFTGNTIYF
DNA: TGTGCCAGCAGCTTGCAATCGACGGGTTTCACTGGAAACACCATATATTTT
D: -
size: -
V: TRBV5-4
J: TRBJ1-3

CDR3: CAIKSGQGNTIYF
DNA: TGTGCCATCAAATCGGGACAGGGAAACACCATATATTTT
D: TRBD1
size: -
V: TRBV10-3
J: TRBJ1-3

CDR3: CASSQDDLASYEQYF
DNA: TGTGCCAGCAGCCAAGATGATCTAGCTTCCTACGAGCAGTACTTC
D: -
size: -
V: TRBV4-2
J: TRBJ2-7

CDR3: CASSIGLAQTYEQYF
DNA: TGTGCCAGTAGTATCGGACTAGCTCAAACCTACGAGCAGTACTTC
D: TRBD2
size: -
V: TRBV19
J: TRBJ2-7

CDR3: CASSGGLALDTQYF
DNA: TGTGCCAGCAGTGGGGGACTAGCGTTAGATACGCAGTATTTT
D: TRBD2
size: once
V: TRBV6-6
J: TRBJ2-3

CDR3: CASSLPSGQETQYF
DNA: TGTGCCAGCAGCTTACCTAGCGGACAAGAGACCCAGTACTTC
D: TRBD2
size: -
V: TRBV5-4
J: TRBJ2-5

CDR3: CASSSTGAGRATQYF
DNA: TGTGCCAGCAGTTCGACAGGGGCTGGTAGGGCGACCCAGTACTTC
D: TRBD1
size: once
V: TRBV28
J: TRBJ2-5

CDR3: CAWKAGTAWREGQYF
DNA: TGTGCCTGGAAGGCGGGGACCGCCTGGAGGGAGGGGCAGTACTTC
D: TRBD2
size: -
V: TRBV30
J: TRBJ2-7

CDR3: CSVDSRSSYNEQFF
DNA: TGCAGCGTTGACTCCAGGAGCTCCTACAATGAGCAGTTCTTC
D: -
size: -
V: TRBV29-1
J: TRBJ2-1